This passage covers 23 T cell receptor beta chains from one sample sequenced in a study of technical replicates of blood from several donors. Method: immunoSEQ multiplex PCR; TCRdb's copy keeps in-frame clones and lacks some. The sample contains about 79,000 clones, 85% to 95% of which appear only once. Input material: T cells isolated from PBMCs. The receptors were sampled from a human donor in good health.

The chain couples TRBV5-4 to TRBJ2-7, with 7 bases matching TRBD2. Trimming removed 3 bases from V and 7 bases from J; junction bases left unmatched: 7. From germline, CDR1 is SGHNT and CDR2 YYREEE (reference sequence). The CDR3 extends over 13 amino acids. The CDR3 DNA reads TGTGCCAGCAGCTCTCCCCTAGCGGATGAGCAGTACTTC. Translating gives CASSSPLADEQYF.

The chain links TRBV5-5 to TRBJ1-2; D is perhaps TRBD1 (5 bases). Trimming pared 0 bases from V and 5 bases from J, leaving 8 bases between. The CDR3 sequence is 13 residues long. In germline, CDR1 is SGHKS, CDR2 YYEKEE (reference sequence). The CDR3 loop reads CASSLESGYGYTF. The CDR3, as DNA: TGTGCCAGCAGCTTGGAGTCAGGGTATGGCTACACCTTC.

The count of this clone is one. The junction departs from germline at one end; a sequencing error may be responsible. The rearrangement joins TRBV10-3 to TRBJ2-7, with a possible D match to TRBD1 (6 bases). CDR1 is ENHRY, CDR2 SYGVKD, per germline. This CDR3 spans 10 amino acids. The CDR3 reads CATLGGPTHF. Here the CDR3 DNA reads TGTGCCACGCTTGGGGGCCCGACACACTTC.

The chain joins TRBV2 to TRBJ2-1; 9 bases line up with TRBD1. Trimming took 3 bases from V and 3 from J; bases not matched to a gene: 0. The CDR3 covers 14 residues. CDR1 is SNHLY, CDR2 FYNNEI, per germline. CDR3 DNA sequence: TGTGCCAGCAGTGAGGGACAGGGCTACAATGAGCAGTTCTTC. This sequence encodes CASSEGQGYNEQFF.

V is TRBV30 and J is TRBJ1-5; 7 bases agree with TRBD1. There are 13 residues in the CDR3. Germline loops: CDR1 GTSNPN, CDR2 SVGIG (reference sequence). V dropped 2 bases and J dropped 4; count of bases not matched to a gene: 2. The CDR3 loop reads CAWSWDSNQPQHF. The CDR3 bases are TGTGCCTGGAGTTGGGACAGTAATCAGCCCCAGCATTTT.

The rearrangement joins TRBV11-2 to TRBJ1-3, with TRBD1 as a possible D gene (6 bases). With 5 bases removed from V and 7 bases from J, the gap between germline ends came to 21 bases. This CDR3 comprises 16 residues. Germline CDR1 and CDR2: SGHAT and FQNNGV. The DNA of the CDR3 is TGTGCCAGCAGCCTGCAACGGACAGCCGTAGGGAACACCATATATTTT. Translated, it gives CASSLQRTAVGNTIYF.

This clone was observed once. This sequence joins TRBV28 and TRBJ2-3; TRBD1 aligns across 10 bases. V dropped 9 bases and J dropped 3; count of bases not matched to a gene: 9. The CDR3 is 15 amino acids. Per germline, CDR1 MDHEN and CDR2 SYDVKM. The CDR3 loop reads CASIPTGGWTDTQYF. The CDR3 bases are TGTGCCAGTATACCGACAGGGGGCTGGACAGATACGCAGTATTTT.

The rearrangement links TRBV10-1 to TRBJ1-1; D remains ambiguous. This CDR3 spans 13 amino acids. CDR1 and CDR2 (germline): WNHNN, SYGVQD (reference sequence). The V and J ends lost 4 bases and 0 bases respectively, with 6 bases between them. In nucleotides, the CDR3 is TGCGCCAGCAGTGCGAGTCTGAACACTGAAGCTTTCTTT. Encoded protein: CASSASLNTEAFF.

This chain connects TRBV19 to TRBJ1-5; the D is unclear. The CDR3 has 13 amino acids. Per the germline V gene, CDR1 is LNHDA and CDR2 is SQIVND (reference sequence). Between the trimmed V and J ends, which lost 4 bases and 9 bases, there was a span of 13 bases. The CDR3 is CASSTSSRLPQHF. The DNA of the CDR3 is TGTGCCAGTAGTACCTCTTCCAGGTTGCCCCAGCATTTT.

This clone has only one observation. This chain links TRBV5-1 with TRBJ1-3; TRBD1 matches at 9 bases. The CDR3 has 17 residues. Losses at the gene ends were 3 bases for V and 0 bases for J; bases not matched to a gene: 7. Germline loops: CDR1 SGHRS, CDR2 YFSETQ. The DNA for the CDR3 is TGCGCCAGCAGCTCCCGGGACAGGGCCGACTCTGGAAACACCATATATTTT. Translation gives CASSSRDRADSGNTIYF.

The rearrangement joins TRBV9 to TRBJ2-7, with TRBD1 identical over 9 bases. Germline CDR1 is SGDLS and CDR2 is YYNGEE. Unmatched junction bases numbered 5, after V lost 4 bases and J lost 3 bases. The CDR3 has 14 residues. For the CDR3, the DNA is TGTGCCAGCAGCAAAACAGGGGGCCTCTACGAGCAGTACTTC. This codes for CASSKTGGLYEQYF.

The chain links TRBV6-1 to TRBJ1-5, with D possibly matching TRBD1 (6 bases). Germline V lookup: CDR1 MNHNS, CDR2 SASEGT. The V end lost 6 bases, the J end lost 2 bases, and 14 bases lay between the germline ends. This CDR3 spans 15 amino acids. The CDR3 DNA reads TGTGCCAGCAGCTTTGAGGGGGTCGGCAATCAGCCCCAGCATTTT. Translating gives CASSFEGVGNQPQHF.

The chain joins TRBV6-5 to TRBJ1-2; 8 nucleotides match TRBD1. The CDR3 runs 14 residues. V was pared by 5 bases and J by 4 bases, with 6 bases of the junction left unmatched. The germline V gene has CDR1 MNHEY and CDR2 SVGAGI. CDR3 bases: TGTGCCAGCAGTCCAAGGACAGGGATCTATGGCTACACCTTC. Amino acids: CASSPRTGIYGYTF.

The sample holds one count of this clone. The chain joins TRBV7-2 to TRBJ1-2; 7 bases align to TRBD1. CDR3 size: 15 residues. Germline loops: CDR1 SGHTA, CDR2 FQGNSA. After removal of 2 bases from V and 3 bases from J, the junction contained 6 bases not matched to a gene. The DNA for the CDR3 is TGTGCCAGCAGCTTACCCCCGGGACAGTACTATGGCTACACCTTC. Amino acid sequence: CASSLPPGQYYGYTF.

This chain joins TRBV7-9 and TRBJ2-1; 8 nucleotides match TRBD2. Trimming took 3 bases from V and 7 from J; bases not matched to a gene: 11. The germline CDR1 and CDR2 sequences are SEHNR and FQNEAQ (reference sequence). This CDR3 is 16 amino acids long. The CDR3 DNA reads as TGTGCCAGCAGCTTGCGACGGGGGGGCCGGGGGAATGAGCAGTTCTTC. Translation: CASSLRRGGRGNEQFF.

The genes are TRBV5-1 and TRBJ2-5; D may be TRBD1 (5 bases). This CDR3 has 16 residues. Trimming stripped 0 bases from V and 2 bases from J, with 14 bases between. CDR1 is SGHRS, CDR2 YFSETQ, per germline. The CDR3 bases are TGCGCCAGCAGCTTGGCCGCGCAGGGCTTACAAGAGACCCAGTACTTC. It translates to CASSLAAQGLQETQYF.

The chain has TRBV5-1 and TRBJ1-4; D is undetermined. Trimming removed 1 base from V and 2 bases from J, with 9 bases in between. Germline V gene lookup returns CDR1 SGHRS and CDR2 YFSETQ. The CDR3 consists of 15 residues. The CDR3 spells CASSLLGRTNEKLFF. In nucleotides, the CDR3 is TGCGCCAGCAGCTTGCTGGGGAGGACTAATGAAAAACTGTTTTTT.

This clone was recorded once. The chain employs TRBV29-1 and TRBJ1-2, with D tentatively TRBD1 (5 bases). Germline V gene data show CDR1 as SQVTM and CDR2 as ANQGSEA. The CDR3 is 11 amino acids. V was cut by 3 bases and J by 5 bases, with 7 bases left in between. The chain's CDR3 is CSVERTYGYTF. For the CDR3, the DNA is TGCAGCGTTGAGAGGACATATGGCTACACCTTC.

This chain connects TRBV7-3 to TRBJ2-7, with D perhaps matching TRBD1 (5 bases). The CDR3 has 13 amino acids. Germline CDR1 and CDR2: SGHTA and FQGTGA. V lost 3 bases and J lost 4, with 10 bases in between. The CDR3 reads CASSFGSGYEQYF. As DNA, the CDR3 is TGTGCCAGCAGCTTCGGTTCAGGGTACGAGCAGTACTTC.

The genes are TRBV6-5 and TRBJ2-7, with 10 positions matching TRBD2. Germline lookup yields CDR1 MNHEY and CDR2 SVGAGI. Trimming at V came to 2 bases and at J to 5 bases, leaving 9 bases not matched to a gene. There are 16 residues in the CDR3. The CDR3 DNA reads TGTGCCAGCAGTTACACCCATCTAGCGGGAGCGAACGAGCAGTACTTC. This codes for CASSYTHLAGANEQYF.

The chain links TRBV30 to TRBJ2-7; 9 bases map to TRBD2. From germline, CDR1 is GTSNPN and CDR2 SVGIG (reference sequence). After removal of 3 bases from V and 5 bases from J, the junction contained 8 bases not matched to a gene. The CDR3 has 14 residues. CDR3 protein: CAWSGRTSDNEQYF. The CDR3 DNA follows: TGTGCCTGGAGCGGGAGGACTAGCGATAACGAGCAGTACTTC.

The genes are TRBV28 and TRBJ1-1; D is ambiguous. In germline, CDR1 is MDHEN, CDR2 SYDVKM. The CDR3 sequence is 13 residues long. V gave up 6 bases and J gave up 3 bases, with 11 bases separating them. The CDR3 coding sequence is TGTGCCAGCAGATTAGCGCTAGACACTGAAGCTTTCTTT. It encodes CASRLALDTEAFF.

Concerning this clone: Other DNA variants within this sample encode the same CDR3. This chain's CDR3 is CASSLGEGGNQPQHF. As DNA, the CDR3 is TGCGCCAGCAGCTTGGGGGAGGGCGGCAATCAGCCCCAGCATTTT. The chain carries TRBV5-1 and TRBJ1-5; no firm D call. The CDR3 loop spans 15 amino acids. V lost 0 bases and J lost 2, with 9 bases in between. The germline V gene encodes CDR1 SGHRS and CDR2 YFSETQ. Filled out from reference TRBV5-1 and TRBJ1-5, the complete variable domain reads KAGVTQTPRYLIKTRGQQVTLSCSPISGHRSVSWYQQTPGQGLQFLFEYFSETQRNKGNFPGRFSGRQFSNSRSEMNVSTLELGDSALYLCASSLGEGGNQPQHFGDGTRLSIL.